A single sample is the source of the 18 T cell receptor beta chains below, sequenced in a study of neurological immune-mediated disorders. The time point here: longitudinal time-point 2. MiXCR, run by TCRdb on the 5' RACE reads, gives a single entry per CDR3 protein. In the table there are about 80,000 distinct CDR3 sequences, about 5% of which are singletons. Sequences were obtained from PBMCs. The receptors come from a woman aged 55 to 70 with multiple sclerosis.

This clonotype came up many times. The chain carries TRBV4-2 and TRBJ2-3, with 8 bases lining up with TRBD1. This CDR3 is built from 15 residues. CDR1 LGHNA and CDR2 YNFKEQ come from the germline V gene. With V trimmed by 2 bases and J by 3 bases, 4 bases remained unmatched. The CDR3 DNA sequence: TGTGCCAGCAGCCAACAGGACAGGGATACAGATACGCAGTATTTT. Its translation is CASSQQDRDTDTQYF.

The chain carries TRBV3-1 and TRBJ1-5, with unresolved D. CDR1 is LGHDT, CDR2 YNNKEL, per germline (reference sequence). V was clipped by 1 base and J by 6 bases, with 13 bases between them. The CDR3 has 15 residues. In DNA, the CDR3 is TGTGCCAGCAGCCAAGGAAATGTGGGGAGTCAGCCCCAGCATTTT. It codes for CASSQGNVGSQPQHF.

This clonotype was counted many times. The chain joins TRBV5-1 to TRBJ2-2, with D possibly matching TRBD2 (6 bases). Looked up from germline, CDR1 is SGHRS and CDR2 is YFSETQ. V gave up 4 bases and J gave up 4 bases, with 14 bases separating them. This CDR3 has 15 amino acids. The CDR3 spells CASSTQRGGTGELFF. CDR3 bases: TGCGCCAGCAGCACCCAACGGGGAGGCACCGGGGAGCTGTTTTTT.

Only a few counts were recorded for this clonotype. This may be a read error: a much more frequent sequence differs by one nucleotide. V usage is TRBV4-2 and J usage is TRBJ2-3; tentatively, D is TRBD2 (6 bases). This CDR3 is built from 13 residues. Germline loops: CDR1 LGHNA, CDR2 YNFKEQ. CDR3 DNA: TGTGCCATCAGCCAACCCCGGGACTCCAAGCGGTATTTT. Translation gives CAISQPRDSKRYF.

This clonotype was observed at least ten times. This chain connects TRBV7-6 to TRBJ1-2; 10 bases align to TRBD1. The CDR3 has 14 residues. The V segment lost 4 bases and the J segment 5 bases; nucleotides outside the gene matches: 4. Per germline, CDR1 SGHVS and CDR2 FNYEAQ. For the CDR3, the DNA is TGTGCCAGCAGCTCCGGACAGGGGGTATATGGCTACACCTTC. Its translation: CASSSGQGVYGYTF.

This clonotype occurred many times. J is TRBJ1-4 and V is TRBV20-1; D gene uncertain. Between the trimmed V and J ends, which lost 4 bases and 1 base, there was a span of 13 bases. CDR3 length equals 15 residues. Germline-derived CDR1 and CDR2 are DFQATT and SNEGSKA (reference sequence). CDR3 DNA sequence: TGCAGTGCTACCGAGGATTCGGGAACTAATGAAAAACTGTTTTTT. It yields the protein CSATEDSGTNEKLFF.

This clonotype was seen at least ten times. This chain links TRBV5-5 with TRBJ2-3; TRBD1 aligns across 9 bases. Germline CDR1 is SGHKS and CDR2 is YYEKEE (reference sequence). The length of the CDR3 is 15 residues. J gave up 6 bases and V 2 bases, and 7 bases lay outside the gene matches. CDR3 in amino acids: CASSLDRGVGDTQYF. The CDR3 nucleotides read TGTGCCAGCAGCTTAGACAGGGGGGTCGGGGATACGCAGTATTTT.

Regarding this clonotype: A much larger clone lies one base from this, so it may be a read error. The chain is built from TRBV7-7 and TRBJ2-5; D is perhaps TRBD2 (5 bases). V lost 5 bases, J lost 9 bases, and 19 bases lay in between. The CDR3 extends over 14 amino acids. Germline CDR1 SSHAT, CDR2 FNYEAQ (reference sequence). CDR3 region: CASSATGLRESQYF. The CDR3 nucleotides read TGTGCCAGCAGCGCGACTGGATTAAGGGAGTCCCAGTACTTC.

In its sample, this clonotype was seen many times. CDR3: CASSLIRGRTEAFF. The CDR3 DNA is TGTGCCAGCAGTTTAATTAGGGGACGGACTGAAGCTTTCTTT. This chain joins TRBV12-3 or TRBV12-4 and TRBJ1-1, with a weak D call TRBD1 (5 bases). The CDR3 consists of 14 residues. V shed 2 bases and J shed 5 bases, with 12 bases lying between them.

There are many counts of this clonotype. The CDR3 protein is CASSLDRMNTGELFF. CDR3 DNA sequence: TGCGCCAGCAGCTTGGACAGGATGAACACCGGGGAGCTGTTTTTT. The chain employs TRBV5-1 and TRBJ2-2, with D perhaps TRBD1 (5 bases). The CDR3 is 15 residues long. The V gene's germline CDR1 is SGHRS and CDR2 YFSETQ. V was clipped by 0 bases and J by 1 base, with 7 bases between them. Variable domain in full (rest from reference TRBV5-1 and TRBJ2-2): KAGVTQTPRYLIKTRGQQVTLSCSPISGHRSVSWYQQTPGQGLQFLFEYFSETQRNKGNFPGRFSGRQFSNSRSEMNVSTLELGDSALYLCASSLDRMNTGELFFGEGSRLTVL.

This clonotype was seen many times. CDR3 amino acids: CASNTGGRTGELFF. CDR3 DNA: TGTGCCAGCAACACCGGGGGGCGCACCGGGGAGCTGTTTTTT. The J gene is TRBJ2-2, the V gene TRBV7-9, with D maybe TRBD2 (7 bases). The V end was cut by 7 bases, the J end by 4 bases, with 13 bases between. Germline assignment: CDR1 SEHNR and CDR2 FQNEAQ (reference sequence). The CDR3 extends over 14 amino acids.

This clonotype was recorded many times. The V call is TRBV7-2, the J call TRBJ2-7; D might be TRBD2 (7 bases). Germline V gene lookup returns CDR1 SGHTA and CDR2 FQGNSA. The CDR3 has 16 amino acids. V was clipped by 2 bases and J by 3 bases, with 17 bases between them. The CDR3 DNA is TGTGCCAGCAGCTTAAGATTGACGCGGGGGCTCTACGAGCAGTACTTC. Translated, it gives CASSLRLTRGLYEQYF. Full variable domain (rest looked up from reference TRBV7-2 and TRBJ2-7): GAGVSQSPSNKVTEKGKDVELRCDPISGHTALYWYRQSLGQGLEFLIYFQGNSAPDKSGLPSDRFSAERTGGSVSTLTIQRTQQEDSAVYLCASSLRLTRGLYEQYFGPGTRLTVT.

This clonotype has at least ten counts. This chain connects TRBV12-3 or TRBV12-4 to TRBJ1-1, with D possibly being TRBD1 (5 bases). The CDR3 runs to 14 residues. V lost 5 bases and J 3 bases, leaving 13 bases between the germline ends. The CDR3 spells CASSVAGTYTEAFF. CDR3 DNA: TGTGCCAGCAGTGTGGCGGGGACGTACACTGAAGCTTTCTTT.

This clonotype has at least ten counts. The chain has TRBV12-3 or TRBV12-4 and TRBJ1-1; the D is unclear. V lost 7 bases to trimming and J lost 1 base, with 13 bases between them. The CDR3 loop spans 14 amino acids. CDR3 nucleotides: TGTGCCAGCATCCTAGCGGGCGGGAACACTGAAGCTTTCTTT. Amino acids: CASILAGGNTEAFF.

J is TRBJ1-2 and V is TRBV6-5; 9 bases match TRBD1. The CDR3 extends over 13 amino acids. Germline CDR1 MNHEY, CDR2 SVGAGI. V lost 4 bases and J lost 7; bases outside the gene matches: 4. CDR3 bases: TGTGCCAGCAGTTCCACAGGGGGCAGTGGCTACACCTTC. Amino acid sequence: CASSSTGGSGYTF.

This clonotype appeared many times. The chain joins TRBV5-1 to TRBJ1-5; 7 bases are shared with TRBD1. Trimming took 0 bases from V and 3 from J; bases not matched to a gene: 3. The CDR3 loop spans 15 amino acids. The germline V gene encodes CDR1 SGHRS and CDR2 YFSETQ. CDR3 in DNA: TGCGCCAGCAGCTTGGACAGGGGCATCAATCAGCCCCAGCATTTT. It encodes CASSLDRGINQPQHF. The full variable domain, rest sourced from reference TRBV5-1 and TRBJ1-5, is KAGVTQTPRYLIKTRGQQVTLSCSPISGHRSVSWYQQTPGQGLQFLFEYFSETQRNKGNFPGRFSGRQFSNSRSEMNVSTLELGDSALYLCASSLDRGINQPQHFGDGTRLSIL.

This clonotype has a count of ten or more. The V gene is TRBV11-3, the J gene TRBJ1-2; D ambiguous. The length of the CDR3 is 13 residues. CDR1 is SGHNT, CDR2 YENEEA, per germline. Trimming removed 3 bases at V and 5 bases at J, with 10 bases between. In DNA form, the CDR3 reads TGTGCCAGCAGCTTCTCGGGAGGTTATGGCTACACCTTC. As protein: CASSFSGGYGYTF.

This clonotype has more than one count but fewer than ten. The chain carries TRBV7-9 and TRBJ2-2, with D maybe TRBD2 (7 bases). Germline-derived CDR1 and CDR2 are SEHNR and FQNEAQ (reference sequence). The CDR3 covers 14 residues. V was clipped by 11 bases and J by 5 bases, with 18 bases between them. CDR3 region: CASGGGGRTGELFF. Here the CDR3 DNA reads TGTGCCTCCGGAGGGGGGGGCAGGACCGGGGAGCTGTTTTTT.